This TCR beta chain was sequenced during a study of blood T cell repertoires in COVID-19. Germline loops: CDR1 GTSNPN, CDR2 SVGIG (reference sequence). The CDR3 has 14 amino acids. Trimming shortened V by 0 bases and J by 1 base, and 7 bases separated the two germline ends. The protocol was immunoSEQ multiplex PCR, while the TCRdb copy is restricted to in-frame clones and leaves out a portion. The sample lists about 270,000 clones, around nine tenths occurring once. The chain carries TRBV30 and TRBJ1-5; D gene unclear. Sequencing was done on a sample of PBMCs or T cells enriched from blood (not recorded which). The clonotype originates from a woman aged 55-69 years who had recovered from COVID-19. CDR3 residues: CAWSVSVSNQPQHF. The CDR3 DNA follows: TGTGCCTGGAGTGTATCGGTGAGCAATCAGCCCCAGCATTTT.